This paragraph reports one T cell receptor beta chain. Germline V gives CDR1 LNHDA, CDR2 SQIVND (reference sequence). The germline V and J ends were trimmed by 3 bases and 5 bases, with 11 bases remaining between them. The CDR3 is made up of 14 amino acids. These data are taken from a study of T cell responses to AZD1222 COVID-19 vaccine. Produced via immunoSEQ multiplex PCR; TCRdb's table is partial and in-frame only. The sample has 100,000 to 140,000 clones; around nine tenths are singletons. The specimen comprised peripheral blood, sampled on day 0 of AZD1222 vaccination. The source is an adult in good health. The rearrangement joins TRBV19 to TRBJ1-5, with no clear D. The CDR3 loop reads CASSMLGWHQPQHF. For the CDR3, the DNA is TGTGCCAGTAGTATGTTGGGGTGGCATCAGCCCCAGCATTTT.